Listed here are 26 T cell receptor beta chains from one sample, sequenced in a study of radiotherapy plus CTLA-4 blockade in lung cancer. Method: immunoSEQ multiplex PCR; TCRdb's copy keeps in-frame clones and lacks some. The table records 55,000 to 80,000 clones, roughly 77% of them present only once. The sample in question was peripheral blood, obtained from a patient treated with radiotherapy plus ipilimumab. Receptor source: a human donor with non-small cell lung cancer who had a complete response to radiotherapy plus ipilimumab.

The chain couples TRBV19 to TRBJ1-2; D is uncertain. CDR3 length: 12 residues. CDR1 and CDR2 from the germline V gene are LNHDA and SQIVND (reference sequence). Between the trimmed V and J ends, which lost 2 bases and 5 bases, there was a span of 6 bases. The CDR3 loop is CASSIKGYGYTF. The CDR3, as DNA: TGTGCCAGTAGTATAAAAGGGTATGGCTACACCTTC. Full variable domain (outside the CDR3, taken from reference TRBV19 and TRBJ1-2): DGGITQSPKYLFRKEGQNVTLSCEQNLNHDAMYWYRQDPGQGLRLIYYSQIVNDFQKGDIAEGYSVSREKKESFPLTVTSAQKNPTAFYLCASSIKGYGYTFGSGTRLTVV.

This chain connects TRBV5-6 to TRBJ1-5, with D unresolved. The CDR3 sequence is 14 residues long. V lost 0 bases to trimming and J lost 4 bases, with 8 bases between them. In germline, CDR1 is SGHDT, CDR2 YYEEEE. The CDR3 reads CASSLASRNQPQHF. The CDR3 bases are TGTGCCAGCAGCTTGGCTTCCCGTAATCAGCCCCAGCATTTT. Full variable domain (rest looked up from reference TRBV5-6 and TRBJ1-5): DAGVTQSPTHLIKTRGQQVTLRCSPKSGHDTVSWYQQALGQGPQFIFQYYEEEERQRGNFPDRFSGHQFPNYSSELNVNALLLGDSALYLCASSLASRNQPQHFGDGTRLSIL.

This sequence joins TRBV19 and TRBJ1-4; 11 bases fit TRBD1. V shed 4 bases, J shed 4 bases, and the junction held 2 bases outside the gene matches. The CDR3 has 15 amino acids. Germline loops: CDR1 LNHDA, CDR2 SQIVND (reference sequence). CDR3 protein: CASSTGTGGNEKLFF. The DNA for the CDR3 is TGTGCCAGTAGTACGGGGACAGGGGGTAATGAAAAACTGTTTTTT.

The chain has TRBV19 and TRBJ2-3, with TRBD2 identical over 14 bases. The germline V gene encodes CDR1 LNHDA and CDR2 SQIVND (reference sequence). The V and J ends lost 3 bases and 0 bases, in that order; junction bases with no gene match: 11. CDR3 size: 20 residues. The CDR3 is CASSMGRGLAGVTSTDTQYF. CDR3 sequence (DNA): TGTGCCAGTAGTATGGGGCGGGGACTAGCGGGAGTCACGAGCACAGATACGCAGTATTTT.

This sequence joins TRBV18 and TRBJ1-1, with D possibly matching TRBD1 (5 bases). Germline CDR1 reads KGHSH; CDR2 reads LQKENI. The CDR3 contains 16 residues. Trimming cost V 6 bases and J 4 bases, with 21 bases left between them. The CDR3 protein is CASSYGTAKRSTEAFF. CDR3 coding DNA: TGTGCCAGCTCGTATGGGACGGCCAAGCGCAGCACTGAAGCTTTCTTT.

The chain uses TRBV19 and TRBJ2-2; D call uncertain. The CDR3 covers 15 residues. Trimming took 7 bases from V and 3 from J, leaving 15 bases between them. Germline loops: CDR1 LNHDA, CDR2 SQIVND (reference sequence). Written as DNA, the CDR3 is TGTGCCAGTACCCCCTCTGTCGGTTACACCGGGGAGCTGTTTTTT. Translating gives CASTPSVGYTGELFF. The entire variable domain, with the rest obtained from reference TRBV19 and TRBJ2-2, is as follows: DGGITQSPKYLFRKEGQNVTLSCEQNLNHDAMYWYRQDPGQGLRLIYYSQIVNDFQKGDIAEGYSVSREKKESFPLTVTSAQKNPTAFYLCASTPSVGYTGELFFGEGSRLTVL.

This clone was seen a handful of times. The genes are TRBV7-8 and TRBJ2-7; 7 bases map to TRBD2. The trim removed 4 bases at V and 3 bases at J, leaving 15 bases unmatched. CDR3 length: 17 residues. Per the germline V gene, CDR1 is SGHVS and CDR2 is FQNEAQ. This CDR3 reads CASSSPLRMGGVYEQYV. The CDR3 DNA follows: TGTGCCAGCAGCTCTCCCCTTCGAATGGGAGGGGTCTACGAGCAGTACGTC.

The gene calls are TRBV11-2 and TRBJ2-2; D is uncertain. CDR3 length: 14 amino acids. The germline V gene encodes CDR1 SGHAT and CDR2 FQNNGV. The ends were cut back, 5 bases at V and 6 bases at J, with 13 bases in the middle. CDR3 in amino acids: CASSPLIGSGELFF. In DNA, the CDR3 is TGTGCCAGCAGCCCACTGATTGGTTCCGGGGAGCTGTTTTTT.

The DNA of the CDR3 is TGTGCCAGCAGTTTAAGTCCGTGGGGGCAGAGCTACGAGCAGTACTTC. Protein product: CASSLSPWGQSYEQYF. V gene TRBV28 combines with J gene TRBJ2-7; the D gene is possibly TRBD1 (6 bases). Trimming pared 2 bases from V and 3 bases from J, leaving 17 bases between. This CDR3 comprises 16 residues. CDR1 is MDHEN, CDR2 SYDVKM, per germline.

The chain carries TRBV28 and TRBJ2-3; 12 nucleotides align to TRBD2. The CDR3 has 15 amino acids. CDR1 and CDR2 from the germline V gene are MDHEN and SYDVKM. The ends lost 3 bases at V and 4 bases at J; junction bases unmatched: 2. The CDR3 DNA sequence: TGTGCCAGCAGTTTTCTAGCGGGAGGGTCAGATACGCAGTATTTT. It is translated as CASSFLAGGSDTQYF.

The chain is built from TRBV10-3 and TRBJ2-6; a possible D gene is TRBD1 (5 bases). The CDR3 contains 17 residues. Trimming removed 1 base from V and 3 bases from J, with 13 bases in between. Per the germline V gene, CDR1 is ENHRY and CDR2 is SYGVKD. CDR3 amino acids: CAISELNTGIGANVLTF. As DNA, the CDR3 is TGTGCCATCAGTGAGTTGAATACAGGTATTGGGGCCAACGTCCTGACTTTC.

The genes are TRBV11-2 and TRBJ2-4; D unresolved. Germline loops: CDR1 SGHAT, CDR2 FQNNGV. With 8 bases removed from V and 1 base from J, the gap between germline ends came to 15 bases. The CDR3 consists of 15 residues. The CDR3 DNA reads TGTGCCAGCCGGCTTTTTGGATCGGCCAAAAACATTCAGTACTTC. Its translation is CASRLFGSAKNIQYF.

The V gene is TRBV21-1, the J gene TRBJ1-2; the D call TRBD1 from the table was never checked on the DNA. TRBV21-1 is a listed pseudogene. The CDR3 covers 12 residues. CDR3 DNA sequence: TGTGCCAGCAGCCAACGACAGCGCGGCTACACCTTC. Protein sequence: CASSQRQRGYTF.

The rearrangement links TRBV2 to TRBJ1-3; the match to TRBD1 covers 8 bases. CDR1 is SNHLY, CDR2 FYNNEI, per germline. The V gene end was trimmed by 10 bases and the J gene end by 0 bases; junction bases not matched to a gene: 8. CDR3 size: 15 residues. CDR3 in DNA: TGTGCCATCTTCCGGACAGGGATCTCTGGAAACACCATATATTTT. This codes for CAIFRTGISGNTIYF.

This chain links TRBV6-1 with TRBJ2-5, with 7 bases identical to TRBD2. J gave up 1 base and V 6 bases, and 11 bases lay outside the gene matches. The CDR3 is made up of 16 amino acids. The germline V gene has CDR1 MNHNS and CDR2 SASEGT. The CDR3 DNA is TGTGCCAGCAGAGAACCGGGGGAGGGCCTCCAAGAGACCCAGTACTTC. Translation gives CASREPGEGLQETQYF.

This clone showed up just a few times. The chain joins TRBV4-3 to TRBJ1-6; D might be TRBD1 (6 bases). This CDR3 region has 18 residues. Per germline, CDR1 LGHNA and CDR2 YSLEER. V lost 1 base and J lost 8, with 21 bases in between. This CDR3 reads CASSQGGRGSGLDSPLHF. The DNA for the CDR3 is TGCGCCAGCAGCCAAGGAGGCAGGGGATCAGGTTTGGATTCACCCCTCCACTTT.

The rearrangement joins TRBV9 to TRBJ2-3, with D perhaps matching TRBD1 or TRBD2 (6 bases each). Germline loops: CDR1 SGDLS, CDR2 YYNGEE. The CDR3 totals 16 residues. With 4 bases removed from V and 2 bases from J, the gap between germline ends came to 17 bases. The CDR3 DNA sequence: TGTGCCAGCAGCCCGCTCGGGGGCAGGGTCACAGATACGCAGTATTTT. Protein sequence: CASSPLGGRVTDTQYF.

The rearrangement joins TRBV14 to TRBJ1-6; perhaps TRBD1 as D (5 bases). V lost 0 bases to trimming and J lost 8 bases, with 17 bases between them. This CDR3 has 17 residues. Germline V gene data show CDR1 as SGHDN and CDR2 as FVKESK. The DNA for the CDR3 is TGTGCCAGCAGCCAAGATCGAAGGGGCAGTCCTTATTCACCCCTCCACTTT. Translation: CASSQDRRGSPYSPLHF.

The rearrangement links TRBV7-2 to TRBJ2-5; D remains unclear. CDR1 and CDR2 from the germline V gene are SGHTA and FQGNSA. V gave up 7 bases and J gave up 5 bases, with 11 bases separating them. The length of the CDR3 is 12 residues. The CDR3 DNA follows: TGTGCCAGCACCTATGGCGAGGAGACCCAGTACTTC. It encodes CASTYGEETQYF.

The chain employs TRBV7-9 and TRBJ2-1; possible D gene TRBD2, 5 bases. CDR3 length: 15 amino acids. V lost 3 bases, J lost 8 bases, and 17 bases lay in between. The germline CDR1 and CDR2 sequences are SEHNR and FQNEAQ (reference sequence). The CDR3 spells CASSFRAVTGDEQFF. Written as DNA, the CDR3 is TGTGCCAGCAGCTTTCGCGCCGTCACCGGGGATGAGCAGTTCTTC.

The V call is TRBV2, the J call TRBJ2-3; the D gene is possibly TRBD1 (5 bases). V lost 5 bases to trimming and J lost 4 bases, with 7 bases between them. Germline CDR1 is SNHLY and CDR2 is FYNNEI. This CDR3 is 12 amino acids long. In DNA, the CDR3 is TGTGCCAGCAGTCAGGGTCCAGATACGCAGTATTTT. The encoded protein is CASSQGPDTQYF.

This clone appeared once. The V call is TRBV4-1, the J call TRBJ2-5, with D tentatively TRBD2 (6 bases). The germline V gene encodes CDR1 MGHRA and CDR2 YSYEKL. With 0 bases removed from V and 2 bases from J, the gap between germline ends came to 10 bases. The CDR3 extends over 15 amino acids. Here the CDR3 DNA reads TGCGCCAGCAGCCAAGACCCTAGCGTTCAAGAGACCCAGTACTTC. Translated, it gives CASSQDPSVQETQYF.

J is TRBJ1-5 and V is TRBV28, with a weak D call TRBD1 (6 bases). V lost 7 bases to trimming and J lost 2 bases, with 12 bases between them. Per germline, CDR1 MDHEN and CDR2 SYDVKM. The CDR3 loop spans 14 amino acids. DNA of the CDR3: TGTGCCAGCAAGGGGGGCGAAGGCAATCAGCCCCAGCATTTT. It translates to CASKGGEGNQPQHF.

V and J are TRBV4-3 and TRBJ2-2; unclear D gene. This CDR3 is built from 15 residues. With 1 base removed from V and 0 bases from J, the gap between germline ends came to 6 bases. Per the germline V gene, CDR1 is LGHNA and CDR2 is YSLEER. The DNA of the CDR3 is TGCGCCAGCAGCCAAGGGGTTACGAACACCGGGGAGCTGTTTTTT. Residues: CASSQGVTNTGELFF.

The rearrangement uses TRBV9 and TRBJ2-3; 9 bases align to TRBD2. V trimming: 6 bases; J trimming: 4 bases; junction bases outside the gene matches: 6. Germline loops: CDR1 SGDLS, CDR2 YYNGEE. This CDR3 is 14 amino acids long. CDR3 DNA sequence: TGTGCCAGCACCCGGACTAGCGTGGCAGATACGCAGTATTTT. Translated: CASTRTSVADTQYF.

V and J are TRBV2 and TRBJ1-2; TRBD1 matches at 8 bases. The CDR3 length is 14 residues. V lost 4 bases to trimming and J lost 4 bases; unmatched junction nucleotides: 5. Germline V CDR1 and CDR2: SNHLY, FYNNEI. The CDR3 DNA reads as TGTGCCAGCAGTGCTCCAGACAGGGGCTATGGCTACACCTTC. Protein sequence: CASSAPDRGYGYTF.